This TCR beta chain was profiled in a study of blood T cell repertoires in COVID-19. Study in general: The United States, Italy and Spain provided the acute and convalescent COVID-19 samples. Nucleic acid was either cDNA or gDNA, and it came from T cells, B-cell-depleted T cells, or PBMCs.

Original processing notes: Estimation of nucleated cell counts relied on the amplification of reference gene primers. Measured with immunoSEQ multiplex PCR; TCRdb has only the in-frame clones, and not every one. Clone size and V and J calls were adopted from that table, with D and trimming inferred from the DNA. The repertoire holds around 220,000 clones, with 88% as singletons. Germline-derived CDR1 and CDR2 are MNHEY and SVGAGI. This CDR3 is built from 16 residues. The junction had 8 bases not matched to a gene; V was cut back by 3 bases and J by 5 bases. The V gene is TRBV6-5, the J gene TRBJ1-2, with 11 positions matching TRBD1. The origin of this receptor is a man aged 18 to 29 with active or convalescent COVID-19. Sample: peripheral blood. The CDR3 is CASSYLPGQGGYGYTF. In DNA form, the CDR3 reads TGTGCCAGCAGTTATTTACCGGGACAGGGGGGTTATGGCTACACCTTC.